This TCR beta chain was identified in a study of blood T cell repertoires in COVID-19. Overall study: Samples representing acute and convalescent COVID-19 were sourced from the United States, Italy and Spain. Sources were T cells, B-cell-depleted T cells, or PBMCs; the material itself was cDNA or gDNA.

V was pared by 2 bases and J by 7 bases, with 14 bases between. The length of the CDR3 is 14 residues. Germline V gives CDR1 SGHTA, CDR2 FQGTGA. How the authors handled the data: Reference gene primer amplification yielded estimated nucleated cell counts. Clones were read by immunoSEQ multiplex PCR, and TCRdb kept only the in-frame ones, dropping some. Clone size and the V and J calls come from that table; the DNA yielded D and trimming. The top ten clones hold 2% to 2.5% of a sample with roughly 280,000 clones, about nine tenths of them seen once. Specimen: peripheral blood. This receptor was obtained from a man over 45 with acute or convalescent COVID-19. This chain connects TRBV7-3 to TRBJ1-2; D uncertain. The DNA of the CDR3 is TGTGCCAGCAGCTTAGGTTTCCAAGGGAGTGGCTACACCTTC. Amino acid sequence: CASSLGFQGSGYTF.